This TCR beta chain came from a study of blood T cell repertoires in COVID-19. Study overall: Researchers got acute and convalescent COVID-19 samples from the United States, Italy and Spain. PBMCs, B-cell-depleted T cells, or T cells provided the cDNA or gDNA that made up the material.

Germline trimming cut 2 bases from V and 7 bases from J; bases unmatched to any gene: 5. The CDR3 extends over 15 amino acids. CDR1 LNHDA and CDR2 SQIVND come from the germline V gene (reference sequence). Authors' data handling: Researchers report that nucleated cell counts were estimated from reference gene primer amplification. TCRdb's copy holds only in-frame clones and misses some; the assay was immunoSEQ multiplex PCR. V and J calls and clone size come straight from that table; D and trimming were deduced from the DNA. The sample has approximately 81,000 clones; around 80% are singletons. V gene TRBV19 combines with J gene TRBJ2-1, with 10 bases fitting TRBD2. The sequencing sample was made of peripheral blood. This receptor was taken from a human donor in a cohort sampled during active COVID-19. CDR3 amino acids: CASSISSGGENEQFF. CDR3 DNA sequence: TGTGCCAGTAGTATATCTAGCGGGGGCGAGAATGAGCAGTTCTTC.